This T cell receptor (beta chain) was documented in a study of cytomegalovirus exposure and HLA in healthy donors. Overall study results and limits: No immune exposure information besides CMV serostatus was available. Cytomegalovirus-associated TCR beta chains were listed, numbering some 150. In vitro, a few CMV-associated chains proved specific for CMV antigens.

Germline V lookup: CDR1 MNHEY, CDR2 SMNVEV (reference sequence). This CDR3 spans 16 amino acids. V was shortened by 6 bases and J by 1 base, with 18 bases between the two germline ends. Points on this clone: Its antigen is currently unknown.

The PCR ran on 60 Vbeta and 13 Jbeta primers. Profiling relied on immunoSEQ multiplex PCR, and the TCRdb table lists in-frame clones only, not all of them. Of roughly 170,000 clones detected, about 80% appear once; the ten largest clones hold around 7.2%. Sequencing was performed on PBMCs. The source is a man aged 30-40 years in good health and CMV-seropositive. The J gene is TRBJ2-5, the V gene TRBV27; possibly TRBD1 for D (5 bases). CDR3: CASRPTSGRVQETQYF. CDR3 DNA: TGTGCCAGCAGGCCCACCTCGGGCAGGGTCCAAGAGACCCAGTACTTC.